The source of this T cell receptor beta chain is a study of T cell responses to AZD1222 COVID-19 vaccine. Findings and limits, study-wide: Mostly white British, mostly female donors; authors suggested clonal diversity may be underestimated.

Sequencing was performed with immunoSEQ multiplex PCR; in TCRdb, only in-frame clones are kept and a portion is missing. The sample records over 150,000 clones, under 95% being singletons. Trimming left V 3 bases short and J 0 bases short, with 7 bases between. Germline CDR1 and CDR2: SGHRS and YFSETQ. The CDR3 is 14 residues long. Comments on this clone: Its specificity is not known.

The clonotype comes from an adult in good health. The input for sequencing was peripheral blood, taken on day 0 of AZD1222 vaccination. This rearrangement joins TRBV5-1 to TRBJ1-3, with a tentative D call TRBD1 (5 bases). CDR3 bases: TGCGCCAGCAGCTGGGGGAACTCTGGAAACACCATATATTTT. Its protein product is CASSWGNSGNTIYF.